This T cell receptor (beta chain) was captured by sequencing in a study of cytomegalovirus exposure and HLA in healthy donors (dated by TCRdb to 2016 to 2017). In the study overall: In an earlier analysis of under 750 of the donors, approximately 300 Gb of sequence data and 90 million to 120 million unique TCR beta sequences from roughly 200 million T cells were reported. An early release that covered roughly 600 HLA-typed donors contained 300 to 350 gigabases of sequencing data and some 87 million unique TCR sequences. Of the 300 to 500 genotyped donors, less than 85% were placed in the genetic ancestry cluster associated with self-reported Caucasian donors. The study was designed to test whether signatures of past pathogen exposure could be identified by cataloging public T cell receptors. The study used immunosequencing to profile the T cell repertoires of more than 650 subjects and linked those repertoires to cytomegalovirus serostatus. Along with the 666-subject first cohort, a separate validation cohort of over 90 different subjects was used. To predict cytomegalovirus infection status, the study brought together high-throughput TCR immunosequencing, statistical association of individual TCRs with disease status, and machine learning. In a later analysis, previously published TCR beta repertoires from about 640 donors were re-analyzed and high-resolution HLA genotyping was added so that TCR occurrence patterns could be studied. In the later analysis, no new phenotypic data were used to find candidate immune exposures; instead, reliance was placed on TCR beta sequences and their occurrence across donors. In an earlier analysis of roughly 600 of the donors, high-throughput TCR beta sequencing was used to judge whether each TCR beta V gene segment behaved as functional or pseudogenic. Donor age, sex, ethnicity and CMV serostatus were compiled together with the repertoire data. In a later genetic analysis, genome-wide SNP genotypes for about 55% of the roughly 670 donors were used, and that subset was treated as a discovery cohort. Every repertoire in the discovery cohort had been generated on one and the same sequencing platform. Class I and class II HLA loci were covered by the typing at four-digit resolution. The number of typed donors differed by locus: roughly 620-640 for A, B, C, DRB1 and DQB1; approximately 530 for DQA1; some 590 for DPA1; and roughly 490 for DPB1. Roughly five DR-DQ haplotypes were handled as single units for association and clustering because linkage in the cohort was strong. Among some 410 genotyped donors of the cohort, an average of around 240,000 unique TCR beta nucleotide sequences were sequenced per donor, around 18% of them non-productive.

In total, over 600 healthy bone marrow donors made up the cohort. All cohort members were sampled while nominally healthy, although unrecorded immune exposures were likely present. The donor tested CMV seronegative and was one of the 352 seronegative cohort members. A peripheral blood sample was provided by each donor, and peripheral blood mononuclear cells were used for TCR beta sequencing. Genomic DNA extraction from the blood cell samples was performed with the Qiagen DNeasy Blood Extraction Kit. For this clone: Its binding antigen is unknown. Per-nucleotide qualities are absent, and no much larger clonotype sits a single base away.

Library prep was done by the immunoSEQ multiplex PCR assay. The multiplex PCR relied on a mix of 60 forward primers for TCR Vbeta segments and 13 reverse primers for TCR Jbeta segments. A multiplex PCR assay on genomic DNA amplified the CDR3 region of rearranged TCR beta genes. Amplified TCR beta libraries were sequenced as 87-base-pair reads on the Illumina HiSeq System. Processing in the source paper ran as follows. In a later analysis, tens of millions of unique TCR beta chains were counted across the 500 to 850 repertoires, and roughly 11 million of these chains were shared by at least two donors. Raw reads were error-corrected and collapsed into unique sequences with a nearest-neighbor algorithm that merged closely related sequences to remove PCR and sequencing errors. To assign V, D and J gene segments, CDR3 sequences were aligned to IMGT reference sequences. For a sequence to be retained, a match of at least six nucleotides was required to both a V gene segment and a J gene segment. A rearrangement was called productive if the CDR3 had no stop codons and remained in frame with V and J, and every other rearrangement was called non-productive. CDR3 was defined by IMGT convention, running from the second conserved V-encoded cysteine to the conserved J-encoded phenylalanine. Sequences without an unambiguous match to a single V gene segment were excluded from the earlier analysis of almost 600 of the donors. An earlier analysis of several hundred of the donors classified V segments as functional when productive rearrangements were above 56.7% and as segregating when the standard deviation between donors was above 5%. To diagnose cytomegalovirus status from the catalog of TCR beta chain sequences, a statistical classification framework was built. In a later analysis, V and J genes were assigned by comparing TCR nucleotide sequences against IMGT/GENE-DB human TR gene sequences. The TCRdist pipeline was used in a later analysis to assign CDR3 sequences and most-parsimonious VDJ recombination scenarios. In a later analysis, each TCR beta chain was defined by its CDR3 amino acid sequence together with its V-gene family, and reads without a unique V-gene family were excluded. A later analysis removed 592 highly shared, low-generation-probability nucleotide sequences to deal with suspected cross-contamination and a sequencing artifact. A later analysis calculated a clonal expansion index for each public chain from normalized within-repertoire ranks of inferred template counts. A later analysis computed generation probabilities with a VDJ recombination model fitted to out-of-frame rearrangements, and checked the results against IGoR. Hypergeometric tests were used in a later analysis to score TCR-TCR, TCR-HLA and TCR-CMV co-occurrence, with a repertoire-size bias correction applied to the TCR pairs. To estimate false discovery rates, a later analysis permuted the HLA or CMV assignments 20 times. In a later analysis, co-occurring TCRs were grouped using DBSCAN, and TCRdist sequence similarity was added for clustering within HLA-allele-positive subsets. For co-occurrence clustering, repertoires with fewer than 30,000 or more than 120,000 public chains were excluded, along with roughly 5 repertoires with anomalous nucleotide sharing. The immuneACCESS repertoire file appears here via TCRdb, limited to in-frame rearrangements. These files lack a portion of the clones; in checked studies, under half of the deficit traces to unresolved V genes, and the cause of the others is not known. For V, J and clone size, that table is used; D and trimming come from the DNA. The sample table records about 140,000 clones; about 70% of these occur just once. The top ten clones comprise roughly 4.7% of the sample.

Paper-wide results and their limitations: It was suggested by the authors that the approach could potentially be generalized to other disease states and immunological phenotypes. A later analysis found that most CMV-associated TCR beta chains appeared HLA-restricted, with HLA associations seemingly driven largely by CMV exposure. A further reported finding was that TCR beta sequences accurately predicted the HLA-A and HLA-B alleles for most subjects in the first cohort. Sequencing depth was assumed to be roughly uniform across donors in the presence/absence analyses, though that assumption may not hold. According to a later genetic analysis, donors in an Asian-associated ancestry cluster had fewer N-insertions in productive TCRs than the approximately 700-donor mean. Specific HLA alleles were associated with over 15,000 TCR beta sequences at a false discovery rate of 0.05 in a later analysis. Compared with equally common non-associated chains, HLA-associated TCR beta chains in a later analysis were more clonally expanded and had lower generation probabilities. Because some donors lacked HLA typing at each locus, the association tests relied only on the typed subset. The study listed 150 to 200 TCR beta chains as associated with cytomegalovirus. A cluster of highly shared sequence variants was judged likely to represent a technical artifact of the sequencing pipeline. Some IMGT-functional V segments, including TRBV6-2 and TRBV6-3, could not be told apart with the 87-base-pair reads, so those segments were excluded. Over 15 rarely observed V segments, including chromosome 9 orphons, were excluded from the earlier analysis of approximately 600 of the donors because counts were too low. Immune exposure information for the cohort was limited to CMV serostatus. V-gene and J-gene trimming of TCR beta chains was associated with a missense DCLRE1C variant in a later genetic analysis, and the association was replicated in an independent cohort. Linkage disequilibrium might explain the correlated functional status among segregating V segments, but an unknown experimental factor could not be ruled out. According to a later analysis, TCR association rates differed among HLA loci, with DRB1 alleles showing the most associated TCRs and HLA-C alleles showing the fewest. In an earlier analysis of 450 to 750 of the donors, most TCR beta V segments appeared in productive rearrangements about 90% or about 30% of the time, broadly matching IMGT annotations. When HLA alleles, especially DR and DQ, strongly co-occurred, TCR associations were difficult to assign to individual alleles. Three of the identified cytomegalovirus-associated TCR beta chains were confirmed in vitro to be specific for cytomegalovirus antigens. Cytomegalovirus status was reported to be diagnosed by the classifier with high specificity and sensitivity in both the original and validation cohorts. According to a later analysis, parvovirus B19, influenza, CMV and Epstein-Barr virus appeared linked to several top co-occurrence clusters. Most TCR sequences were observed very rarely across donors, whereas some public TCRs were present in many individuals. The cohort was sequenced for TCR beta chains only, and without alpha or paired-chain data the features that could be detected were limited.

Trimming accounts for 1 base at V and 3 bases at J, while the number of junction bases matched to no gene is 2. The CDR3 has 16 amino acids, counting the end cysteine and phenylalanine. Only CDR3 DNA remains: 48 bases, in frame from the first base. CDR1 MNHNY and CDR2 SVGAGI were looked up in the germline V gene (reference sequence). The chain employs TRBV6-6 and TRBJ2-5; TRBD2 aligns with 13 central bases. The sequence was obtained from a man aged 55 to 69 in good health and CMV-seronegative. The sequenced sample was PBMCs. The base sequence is TGTGCCAGCAGTTACTTTACTAGCGGGAGGGAAGAGACCCAGTACTTC. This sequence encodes CASSYFTSGREETQYF.